The T cell receptor beta chain described here comes from a study of CD8 T cells in Susac syndrome (dated 2019 in TCRdb). Broadly, across the study: Repertoire sequencing was used to test whether CD8+ T cell activation and differentiation in Susac syndrome was antigen driven.

The paper as a whole reports these results and caveats: The number of individuals in the TCR sequencing and HLA analysis was recognized as being relatively small.

V loses 5 bases of germline sequence and J loses 2 bases, and the interval between the two ends is 7 bases. The CDR3 runs 12 residues from the cysteine to the phenylalanine. Solely the CDR3 DNA is kept, with 36 bases framed from the first base. From a lookup of the germline V gene (reference sequence), CDR1 and CDR2 are SGHNT and YYREEE. Peripheral blood CD8+ and CD4+ T cells from healthy donors, Susac syndrome patients and multiple sclerosis patients were profiled using high-throughput TCR beta sequencing. The healthy donors served as controls matched for age and sex. CD8+ TEMRA cells were enriched by FACS, while bulk CD8+ and CD4+ T cells were purified by magnetic negative isolation. Blood was collected in EDTA tubes and processed within 24 hours, with PBMCs isolated through density gradient centrifugation. PBMCs intended for TCR sequencing were cryopreserved in liquid nitrogen and thawed later in a water bath at 37 degrees C. The sorted or isolated CD4+, CD8+ and CD8+ TEMRA cells reached a purity of at least 90%.

This clonotype has more than one count but fewer than ten. Its antigen specificity is not known. Nothing much larger sits one base from this clone, and base qualities are not available. RNA was extracted with the RNeasy kit and about 0.5 to 1 ug was reverse transcribed using random hexamers. TCR beta CDR3 regions were amplified with the immunoSEQ multiplex PCR assay covering 54 Vbeta and 13 Jbeta segments. Bias from PCR amplification was corrected by using a synthetic template baseline for primer optimization and for computational correction. On the study's bioinformatics: Reads were annotated to V, D and J genes per IMGT and analyzed with immunoSEQ Analyzer, keeping only productive sequences. Clonality was calculated as one minus the Shannon entropy normalized by log2 of the number of productive unique sequences. Public and private clones were assessed among the 100 most prevalent clones of each patient and control. A clone was defined as Susac-specific if it was absent from the healthy and MS cohorts, from some 1,100 published viral clones and from other ImmuneACCESS disease sequences. In TCRdb, the public reads were trimmed at Q25 with fastp and aligned with MiXCR, with productive beta chains retained. Identical CDR3 protein sequences are pooled into one entry, listed with their most common genes and DNA. It is TCRdb's table, rather than the study itself, that gives the V and J calls and clone size. For this sample the table gives under 200,000 distinct CDR3 sequences, of which 85% to 95% were detected only once. The top ten hold approximately 0.1% of the sample.

The TCR sequence derives from a human donor in good health. The V and J genes are TRBV5-4 and TRBJ2-5; too little of a D gene remains to name it. Source material: CD4+ T cells from PBMCs. CDR3 protein: CASSLAQETQYF. The sequenced DNA: TGTGCCAGCAGTTTAGCACAAGAGACCCAGTACTTC.